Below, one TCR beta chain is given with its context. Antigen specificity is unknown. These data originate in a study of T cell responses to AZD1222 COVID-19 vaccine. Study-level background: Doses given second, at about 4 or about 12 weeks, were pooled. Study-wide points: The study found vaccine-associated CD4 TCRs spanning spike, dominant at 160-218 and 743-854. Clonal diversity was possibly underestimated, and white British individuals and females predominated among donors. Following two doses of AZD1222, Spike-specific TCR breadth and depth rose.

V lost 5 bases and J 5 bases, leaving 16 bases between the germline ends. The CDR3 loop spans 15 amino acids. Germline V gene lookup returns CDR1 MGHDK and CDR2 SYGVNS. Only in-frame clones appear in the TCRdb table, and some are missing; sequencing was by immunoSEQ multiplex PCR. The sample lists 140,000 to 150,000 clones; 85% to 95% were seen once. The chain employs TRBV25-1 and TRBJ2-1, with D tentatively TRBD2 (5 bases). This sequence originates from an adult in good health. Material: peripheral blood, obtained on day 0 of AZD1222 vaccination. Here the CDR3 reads CASSPRVGINNEQFF. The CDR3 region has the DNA TGTGCCAGCAGTCCGAGGGTGGGAATTAACAATGAGCAGTTCTTC.